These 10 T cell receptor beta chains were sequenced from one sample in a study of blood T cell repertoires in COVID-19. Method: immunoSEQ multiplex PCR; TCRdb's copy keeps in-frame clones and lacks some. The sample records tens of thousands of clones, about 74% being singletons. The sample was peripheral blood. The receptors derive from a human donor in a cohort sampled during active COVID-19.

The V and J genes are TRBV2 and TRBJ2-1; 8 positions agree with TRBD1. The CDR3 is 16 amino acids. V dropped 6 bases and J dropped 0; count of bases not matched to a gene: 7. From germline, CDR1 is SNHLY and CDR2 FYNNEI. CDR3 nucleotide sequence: TGTGCCAGCAGCAAGACAGGGGCCAGCTCCTACAATGAGCAGTTCTTC. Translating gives CASSKTGASSYNEQFF. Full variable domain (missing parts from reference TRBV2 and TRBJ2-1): EPEVTQTPSHQVTQMGQEVILRCVPISNHLYFYWYRQILGQKVEFLVSFYNNEISEKSEIFDDQFSVERPDGSNFTLKIRSTKLEDSAMYFCASSKTGASSYNEQFFGPGTRLTVL.

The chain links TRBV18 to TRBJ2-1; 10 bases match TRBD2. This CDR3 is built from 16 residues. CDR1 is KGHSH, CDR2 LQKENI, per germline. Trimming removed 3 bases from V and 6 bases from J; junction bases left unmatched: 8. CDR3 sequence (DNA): TGTGCCAGCTCACCCAACCCTAGCGGGAGCCGCAATGAGCAGTTCTTC. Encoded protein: CASSPNPSGSRNEQFF.

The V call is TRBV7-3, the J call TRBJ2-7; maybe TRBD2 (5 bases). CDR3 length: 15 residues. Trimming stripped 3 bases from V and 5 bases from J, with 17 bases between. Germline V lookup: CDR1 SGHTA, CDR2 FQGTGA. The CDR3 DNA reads TGTGCCAGCAGCTTGTCTGGCGGGCGATACAACGAGCAGTACTTC. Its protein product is CASSLSGGRYNEQYF. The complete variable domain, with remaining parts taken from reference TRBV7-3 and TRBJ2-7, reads GAGVSQTPSNKVTEKGKYVELRCDPISGHTALYWYRQSLGQGPEFLIYFQGTGAADDSGLPNDRFFAVRPEGSVSTLKIQRTERGDSAVYLCASSLSGGRYNEQYFGPGTRLTVT.

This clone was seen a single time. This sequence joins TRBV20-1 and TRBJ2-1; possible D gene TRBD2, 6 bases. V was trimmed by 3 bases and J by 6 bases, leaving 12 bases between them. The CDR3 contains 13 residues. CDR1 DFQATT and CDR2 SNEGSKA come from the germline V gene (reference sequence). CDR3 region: CSASSGALNEQFF. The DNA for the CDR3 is TGCAGTGCTAGTTCGGGAGCTCTCAATGAGCAGTTCTTC.

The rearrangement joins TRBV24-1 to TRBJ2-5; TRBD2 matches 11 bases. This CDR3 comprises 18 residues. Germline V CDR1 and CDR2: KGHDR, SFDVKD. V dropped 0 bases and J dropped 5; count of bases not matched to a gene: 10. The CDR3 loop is CATSDLEVVVAGGETQYF. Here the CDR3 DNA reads TGTGCCACCAGTGATTTGGAGGTCGTCGTAGCGGGAGGGGAGACCCAGTACTTC.

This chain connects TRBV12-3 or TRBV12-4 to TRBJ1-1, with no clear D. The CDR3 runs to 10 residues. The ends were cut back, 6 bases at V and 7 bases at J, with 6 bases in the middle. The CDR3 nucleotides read TGTGCCAGCAGGAGAGGTGAAGCTTTCTTT. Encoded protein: CASRRGEAFF.

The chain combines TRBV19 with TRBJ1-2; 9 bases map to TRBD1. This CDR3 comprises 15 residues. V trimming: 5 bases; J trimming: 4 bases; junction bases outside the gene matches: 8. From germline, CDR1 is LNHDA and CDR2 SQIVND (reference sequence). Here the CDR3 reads CASSSQGAKGYGYTF. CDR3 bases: TGTGCCAGTAGTTCACAGGGGGCAAAAGGCTATGGCTACACCTTC.

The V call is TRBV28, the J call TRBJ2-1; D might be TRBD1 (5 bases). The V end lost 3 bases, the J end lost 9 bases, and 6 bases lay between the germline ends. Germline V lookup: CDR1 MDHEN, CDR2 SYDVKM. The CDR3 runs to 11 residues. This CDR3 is CASSFRAEQFF. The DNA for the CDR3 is TGTGCCAGCAGTTTCAGGGCTGAGCAGTTCTTC. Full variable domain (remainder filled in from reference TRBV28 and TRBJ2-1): DVKVTQSSRYLVKRTGEKVFLECVQDMDHENMFWYRQDPGLGLRLIYFSYDVKMKEKGDIPEGYSVSREKKERFSLILESASTNQTSMYLCASSFRAEQFFGPGTRLTVL.

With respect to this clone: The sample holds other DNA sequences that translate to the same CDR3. The CDR3, as DNA: TGCGCCAGCAGCTTGGTGTCCGGCTACGAGCAGTACTTC. Translation gives CASSLVSGYEQYF. This sequence joins TRBV5-1 and TRBJ2-7; D uncertain. The V gene's germline CDR1 is SGHRS and CDR2 YFSETQ. Deletions cut 0 bases from V and 3 bases from J, with 7 bases between. The CDR3 covers 13 residues. Full variable domain (rest looked up from reference TRBV5-1 and TRBJ2-7): KAGVTQTPRYLIKTRGQQVTLSCSPISGHRSVSWYQQTPGQGLQFLFEYFSETQRNKGNFPGRFSGRQFSNSRSEMNVSTLELGDSALYLCASSLVSGYEQYFGPGTRLTVT.

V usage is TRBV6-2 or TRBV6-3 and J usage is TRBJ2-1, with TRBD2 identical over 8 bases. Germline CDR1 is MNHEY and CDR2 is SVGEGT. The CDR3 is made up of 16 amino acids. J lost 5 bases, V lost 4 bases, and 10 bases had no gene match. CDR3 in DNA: TGTGCCAGCAGTTCCCCGGGGGCAGCGGGAGACAATGAGCAGTTCTTC. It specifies CASSSPGAAGDNEQFF.